Listed below are T cell receptor beta chains from one sample, sequenced in a study of monozygotic twins with inflammatory bowel disease. Each CDR3 protein gets one entry in TCRdb, which reprocessed the 5' RACE reads and gives no DNA. Listed are 150,000 to 200,000 distinct CDR3 sequences; 2.8% falls within the top ten. The sample consisted of blood. Every receptor here comes from a human donor with ulcerative colitis or Crohn's disease, or a healthy co-twin of an affected twin (not recorded which). Each CDR3 is given with its conserved first and last residue.

V gene: TRBV7-9; J gene: TRBJ2-1; CDR3 protein: CASSFSGSYNEQFF
V gene: TRBV7-9; J gene: TRBJ1-6; CDR3 protein: CASSPLGQPRNSPLHF
V gene: TRBV12-3/TRBV12-4; J gene: TRBJ2-7; CDR3 protein: CASSHRNSGRGEQYF
V gene: TRBV25-1; J gene: TRBJ2-7; CDR3 protein: CASSAAYEQYF
V gene: TRBV29-1; J gene: TRBJ1-4; CDR3 protein: CSVDGNEGEKLFF
V gene: TRBV29-1; J gene: TRBJ2-1; CDR3 protein: CSVGGSYRNEQFF
V gene: TRBV7-3; J gene: TRBJ2-1; CDR3 protein: CASSFQGGEQFF
V gene: TRBV12-3/TRBV12-4; J gene: TRBJ2-6; CDR3 protein: CASSLGLGANVLTF
V gene: TRBV6-5; J gene: TRBJ1-1; CDR3 protein: CASSYSRNTEAFF
V gene: TRBV28; J gene: TRBJ2-5; CDR3 protein: CASSQTSVQETQYF
V gene: TRBV10-3; J gene: TRBJ1-2; CDR3 protein: CAITPGDRAPGYTF
V gene: TRBV12-3/TRBV12-4; J gene: TRBJ2-3; CDR3 protein: CASSWGEADTQYF
V gene: TRBV28; J gene: TRBJ1-5; CDR3 protein: CASRALGQPQHF
V gene: TRBV20-1; J gene: TRBJ1-5; CDR3 protein: CSARRGPNQPQHF
V gene: TRBV24-1; J gene: TRBJ2-6; CDR3 protein: CATSDPTGSGANVLTF
V gene: TRBV7-9; J gene: TRBJ1-1; CDR3 protein: CASSTFAGNTEAFF
V gene: TRBV5-1; J gene: TRBJ2-1; CDR3 protein: CASAEAMAGVSQFF
V gene: TRBV28; J gene: TRBJ2-5; CDR3 protein: CASSTSGRIFWETQYF
V gene: TRBV5-1; J gene: TRBJ2-2; CDR3 protein: CASSIPATNGELFF
V gene: TRBV6-2/TRBV6-3; J gene: TRBJ2-7; CDR3 protein: CASSYGGPPYEQYF
V gene: TRBV28; J gene: TRBJ2-1; CDR3 protein: CASSLEGANEQFF
V gene: TRBV29-1; J gene: TRBJ2-6; CDR3 protein: CSVSDSGANVLTF
V gene: TRBV5-1; J gene: TRBJ2-1; CDR3 protein: CASRPEPASVDEQFF
V gene: TRBV28; J gene: TRBJ2-7; CDR3 protein: CASSKVGTLLQQYF
V gene: TRBV10-3; J gene: TRBJ2-3; CDR3 protein: CAISESLHTQYF
V gene: TRBV4-2; J gene: TRBJ1-5; CDR3 protein: CASSQAGGGGNQPQHF
V gene: TRBV7-9; J gene: TRBJ2-3; CDR3 protein: CASSLGTRSTDTQYF
V gene: TRBV19; J gene: TRBJ1-1; CDR3 protein: CASSIVSPGASTEAFF
V gene: TRBV6-5; J gene: TRBJ2-3; CDR3 protein: CASSSLADTQYF
V gene: TRBV27; J gene: TRBJ1-5; CDR3 protein: CASSPRTGSQPQHF
V gene: TRBV6-5; J gene: TRBJ2-1; CDR3 protein: CASSYPGTANDEQFF
V gene: TRBV4-3; J gene: TRBJ2-1; CDR3 protein: CASSQAGTVHNEQFF
V gene: TRBV6-6; J gene: TRBJ2-7; CDR3 protein: CASRLTGEYEQYF
V gene: TRBV7-2; J gene: TRBJ1-1; CDR3 protein: CASSFRTENMNTEAFF
V gene: TRBV5-4; J gene: TRBJ2-7; CDR3 protein: CASSLVTYSYEQYF
V gene: TRBV12-3/TRBV12-4; J gene: TRBJ2-2; CDR3 protein: CASSRPSDGELFF
V gene: TRBV20-1; J gene: TRBJ2-1; CDR3 protein: CSALSPGTSALGEQFF